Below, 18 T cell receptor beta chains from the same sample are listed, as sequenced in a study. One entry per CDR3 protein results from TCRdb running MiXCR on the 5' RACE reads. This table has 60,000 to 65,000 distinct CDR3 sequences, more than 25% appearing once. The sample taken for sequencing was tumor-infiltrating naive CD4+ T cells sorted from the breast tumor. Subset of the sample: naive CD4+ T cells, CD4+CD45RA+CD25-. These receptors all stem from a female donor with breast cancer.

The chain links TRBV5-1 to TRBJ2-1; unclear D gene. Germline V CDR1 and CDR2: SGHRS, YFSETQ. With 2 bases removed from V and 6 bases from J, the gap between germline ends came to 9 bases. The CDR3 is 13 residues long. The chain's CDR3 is CASSFRTANEQFF. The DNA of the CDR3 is TGCGCCAGCAGCTTTAGGACGGCCAATGAGCAGTTCTTC.

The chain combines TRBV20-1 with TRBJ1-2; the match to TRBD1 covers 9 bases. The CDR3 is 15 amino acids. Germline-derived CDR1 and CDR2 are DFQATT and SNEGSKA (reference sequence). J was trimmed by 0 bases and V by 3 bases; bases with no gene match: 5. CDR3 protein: CSASRDRETNYGYTF. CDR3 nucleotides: TGCAGTGCTAGCCGGGACAGGGAGACTAACTATGGCTACACCTTC.

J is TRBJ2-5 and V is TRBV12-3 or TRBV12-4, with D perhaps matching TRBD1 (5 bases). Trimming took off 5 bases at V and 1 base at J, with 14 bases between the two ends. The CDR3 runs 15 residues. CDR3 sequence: CASSAGRGAQETQYF. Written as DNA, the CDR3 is TGTGCCAGCAGTGCCGGAAGGGGCGCCCAAGAGACCCAGTACTTC.

The CDR3 nucleotides read TGTGCCAGCAGTTTATCAGGGAACCGTTACACCGGGGAGCTGTTTTTT. Its translation: CASSLSGNRYTGELFF. The rearrangement uses TRBV28 and TRBJ2-2; perhaps TRBD1 as D (5 bases). This CDR3 comprises 16 residues. Germline CDR1 reads MDHEN; CDR2 reads SYDVKM. V dropped 1 base and J dropped 3 bases, with 12 bases sitting between them.

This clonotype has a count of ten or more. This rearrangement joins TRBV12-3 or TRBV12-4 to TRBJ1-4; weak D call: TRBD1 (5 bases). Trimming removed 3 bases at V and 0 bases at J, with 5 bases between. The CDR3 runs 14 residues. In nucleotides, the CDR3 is TGTGCCAGCAGTTTGGGGGCAACTAATGAAAAACTGTTTTTT. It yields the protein CASSLGATNEKLFF.

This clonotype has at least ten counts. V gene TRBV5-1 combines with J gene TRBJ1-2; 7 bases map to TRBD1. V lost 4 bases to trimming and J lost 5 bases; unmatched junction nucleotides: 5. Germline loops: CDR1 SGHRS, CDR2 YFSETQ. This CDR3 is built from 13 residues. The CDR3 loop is CASSGGTAYGYTF. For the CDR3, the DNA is TGCGCCAGCAGCGGCGGGACAGCTTATGGCTACACCTTC.

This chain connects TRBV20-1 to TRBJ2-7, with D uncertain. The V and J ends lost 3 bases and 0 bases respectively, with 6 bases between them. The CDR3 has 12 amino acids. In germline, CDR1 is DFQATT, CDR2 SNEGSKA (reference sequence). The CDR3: CSARVSSYEQYF. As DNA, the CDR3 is TGCAGTGCTAGGGTGAGCTCCTACGAGCAGTACTTC.

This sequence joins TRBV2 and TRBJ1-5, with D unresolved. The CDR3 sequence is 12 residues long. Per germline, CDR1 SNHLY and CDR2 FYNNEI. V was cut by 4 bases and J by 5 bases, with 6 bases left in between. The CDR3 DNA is TGTGCCAGCAGTGTGTCCGATCAGCCCCAGCATTTT. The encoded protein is CASSVSDQPQHF.

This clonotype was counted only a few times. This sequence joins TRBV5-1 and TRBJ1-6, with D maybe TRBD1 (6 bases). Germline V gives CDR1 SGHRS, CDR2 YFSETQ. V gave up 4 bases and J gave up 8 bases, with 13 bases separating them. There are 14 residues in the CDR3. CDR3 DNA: TGCGCCAGCAGCCTCGCACAGGGCGATTCACCCCTCCACTTT. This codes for CASSLAQGDSPLHF.

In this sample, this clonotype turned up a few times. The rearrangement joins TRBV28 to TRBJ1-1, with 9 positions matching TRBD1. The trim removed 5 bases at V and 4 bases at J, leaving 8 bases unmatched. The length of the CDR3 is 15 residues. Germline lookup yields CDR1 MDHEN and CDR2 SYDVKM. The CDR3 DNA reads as TGTGCCAGCAGTCTACAGGGGGCTGGGATCACTGAAGCTTTCTTT. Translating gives CASSLQGAGITEAFF.

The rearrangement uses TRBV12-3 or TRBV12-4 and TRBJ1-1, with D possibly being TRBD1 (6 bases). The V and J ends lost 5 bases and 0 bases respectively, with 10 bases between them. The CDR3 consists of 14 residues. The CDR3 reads CASSIRDMNTEAFF. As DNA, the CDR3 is TGTGCCAGCAGTATAAGGGACATGAACACTGAAGCTTTCTTT.

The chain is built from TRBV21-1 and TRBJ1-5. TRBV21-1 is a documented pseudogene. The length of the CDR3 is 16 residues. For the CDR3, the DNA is TGTCCCAGCAGCAAGAGGACGTGTTATAGCAATCAGCCCCAGCATTTT. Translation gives CPSSKRTCYSNQPQHF.

CDR3: CASSPGSNQPQHF. CDR3 nucleotide sequence: TGTGCCAGCAGTCCGGGGAGCAATCAGCCCCAGCATTTT. The chain uses TRBV6-1 and TRBJ1-5, with D hard to call. Germline assignment: CDR1 MNHNS and CDR2 SASEGT. This CDR3 spans 13 amino acids. V shed 5 bases and J shed 1 base, with 6 bases lying between them.

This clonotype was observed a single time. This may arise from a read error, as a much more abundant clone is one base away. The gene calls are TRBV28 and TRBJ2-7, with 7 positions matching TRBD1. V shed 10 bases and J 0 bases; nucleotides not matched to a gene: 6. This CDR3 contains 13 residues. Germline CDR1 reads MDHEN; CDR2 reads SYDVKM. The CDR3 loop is CATGQCDSYEQYF. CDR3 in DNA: TGTGCCACGGGACAGTGCGACTCCTACGAGCAGTACTTC.

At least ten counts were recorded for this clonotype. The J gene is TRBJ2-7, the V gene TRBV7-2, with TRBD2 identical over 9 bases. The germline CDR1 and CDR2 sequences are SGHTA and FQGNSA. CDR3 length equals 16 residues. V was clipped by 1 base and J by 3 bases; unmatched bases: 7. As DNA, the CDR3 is TGTGCCAGCAGCTTAGTGGCGGGAGGGCCTCGCTACGAGCAGTACTTC. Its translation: CASSLVAGGPRYEQYF.

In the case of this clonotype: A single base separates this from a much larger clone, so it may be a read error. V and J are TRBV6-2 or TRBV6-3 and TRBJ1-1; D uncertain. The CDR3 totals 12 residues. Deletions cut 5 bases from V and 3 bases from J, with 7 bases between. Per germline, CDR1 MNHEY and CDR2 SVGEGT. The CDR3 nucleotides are TGTGCCAGCAGTCATCTAGACACTGAAGCTTTCTTT. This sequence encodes CASSHLDTEAFF.

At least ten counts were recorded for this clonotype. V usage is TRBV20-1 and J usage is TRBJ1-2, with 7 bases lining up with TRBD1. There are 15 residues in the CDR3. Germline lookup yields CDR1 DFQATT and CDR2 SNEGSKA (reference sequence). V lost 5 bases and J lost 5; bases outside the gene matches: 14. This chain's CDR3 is CSAAHRGYGPYGYTF. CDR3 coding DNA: TGCAGTGCTGCCCACAGGGGATACGGCCCATATGGCTACACCTTC.

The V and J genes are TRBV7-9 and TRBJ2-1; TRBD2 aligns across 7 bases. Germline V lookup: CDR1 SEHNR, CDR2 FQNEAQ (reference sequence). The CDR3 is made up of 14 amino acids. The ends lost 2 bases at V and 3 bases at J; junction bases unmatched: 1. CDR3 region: CASSLSGGYNEQFF. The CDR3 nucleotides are TGTGCCAGCAGCTTATCGGGGGGCTACAATGAGCAGTTCTTC.